The entry below gives a single TCR beta chain sequence along with its context. This clone's antigen is unknown. Base qualities are missing; no much larger clone stands one base away. Library method: the immunoSEQ multiplex PCR assay. For the multiplex PCR, a mixture combining 60 forward primers for TCR Vbeta segments and 13 reverse primers for TCR Jbeta segments was used. The CDR3 region of rearranged TCR beta genes was amplified from genomic DNA by a multiplex PCR assay. Amplified TCR beta libraries were sequenced as 87-base-pair reads on the Illumina HiSeq System. The original pipeline was this. Across the 666 repertoires, a later analysis counted tens of millions of unique TCR beta chains, roughly 11 million of which were shared by at least two donors. To remove PCR and sequencing errors, raw reads were error-corrected and collapsed into unique sequences using a nearest-neighbor algorithm that merged closely related sequences. To assign V, D and J gene segments, CDR3 sequences were aligned to IMGT reference sequences. For a sequence to be retained, at least a six-nucleotide match to both a V gene segment and a J gene segment was required. A rearrangement was called productive if the CDR3 had no stop codons and remained in frame with V and J, and every other rearrangement was called non-productive. CDR3 was defined according to IMGT convention as the region running from the second conserved V-encoded cysteine to the conserved J-encoded phenylalanine. Sequences without an unambiguous match to a single V gene segment were excluded from the earlier analysis of a few hundred of the donors. An earlier analysis of 587 of the donors classified V segments as functional when productive rearrangements were above 56.7% and as segregating when the standard deviation between donors was above 5%. A statistical classification framework was developed to diagnose cytomegalovirus status using the catalog of TCR beta chain sequences. A later analysis assigned V and J genes by comparing TCR nucleotide sequences with IMGT/GENE-DB human TR gene sequences. A later analysis assigned CDR3 sequences and most-parsimonious VDJ recombination scenarios with the TCRdist pipeline. In a later analysis, each TCR beta chain was defined by its CDR3 amino acid sequence together with its V-gene family, and reads lacking a unique V-gene family were excluded. To address suspected cross-contamination and a sequencing artifact, a later analysis removed approximately 600 highly shared, low-generation-probability nucleotide sequences. For each public chain, a later analysis derived a clonal expansion index from normalized ranks of inferred template counts within each repertoire. A later analysis computed generation probabilities with a VDJ recombination model fitted to out-of-frame rearrangements, and checked the results against IGoR. In a later analysis, TCR-TCR, TCR-HLA and TCR-CMV co-occurrence was scored with hypergeometric tests, and a repertoire-size bias correction was applied to TCR pairs. False discovery rates were estimated in a later analysis by permuting HLA or CMV assignments 20 times. A later analysis grouped co-occurring TCRs with DBSCAN, adding TCRdist sequence similarity when clustering within HLA-allele-positive subsets. For co-occurrence clustering, repertoires with fewer than 30,000 or more than 120,000 public chains were excluded, along with roughly 5 repertoires with anomalous nucleotide sharing. TCRdb holds this immuneACCESS table with in-frame rearrangements only. Some clones are missing; in checked studies, unresolved V genes explain under half, and the rest has no known cause. V, J and clone size are those of that table, while D and trimming were read from the DNA. The sample contains about 87,000 clones, less than 80% of them found a single time. Of the sample, 20% to 25% is held by the ten largest clones.

This record belongs to a study of cytomegalovirus exposure and HLA in healthy donors (TCRdb year 2017). Background for the entire study: In an earlier analysis of some 610 of the donors, about 270 Gb of sequence data and 100 million or so unique TCR beta sequences from about 190 million T cells were reported. Because of strong linkage in the cohort, five DR-DQ haplotypes were treated as single units for association and clustering. In the later analysis, no new phenotypic data were used to find candidate immune exposures; instead, reliance was placed on TCR beta sequences and their occurrence across donors. Class I and class II HLA loci were covered by the typing at four-digit resolution. Using immunosequencing, the study profiled T cell repertoires from fewer than 700 subjects and related those repertoires to cytomegalovirus serostatus. The study combined high-throughput TCR immunosequencing, statistical association of individual TCRs with disease status, and machine learning to predict cytomegalovirus infection status. A later genetic analysis took genome-wide SNP genotypes for about three fifths of the roughly 670 donors and used that subset as a discovery cohort. Donor age, sex, ethnicity and CMV serostatus were compiled together with the repertoire data. To study patterns of TCR occurrence, a later analysis re-analyzed previously published TCR beta repertoires from 550 to 800 donors and added high-resolution HLA genotyping. On average, approximately 250,000 unique TCR beta nucleotide sequences were sequenced per donor among a few hundred genotyped donors of the cohort, with 15% to 20% of those sequences being non-productive. An early release that covered some 640 HLA-typed donors contained approximately 300 gigabases of sequencing data and around 85 million unique TCR sequences. In an earlier analysis of 500 to 650 of the donors, high-throughput TCR beta sequencing was used to judge whether each TCR beta V gene segment behaved as functional or pseudogenic. The study aimed to test whether signatures of past pathogen exposure could be identified by cataloging public T cell receptors. The number of typed donors differed by locus: about 629-640 for A, B, C, DRB1 and DQB1; 500 to 550 for DQA1; around 610 for DPA1; and approximately 450 for DPB1. Along with the approximately 650-subject first cohort, a separate validation cohort of over a hundred different subjects was used. Among the roughly 400 genotyped donors, 81% belonged to the genetic ancestry cluster associated with self-reported Caucasian donors. Every discovery cohort repertoire had been produced on one sequencing platform. Results the study describes overall, beyond this receptor: Compared with equally common non-associated chains, HLA-associated TCR beta chains in a later analysis were more clonally expanded and had lower generation probabilities. The earlier analysis of some 540 of the donors excluded seventeen rarely observed V segments, including chromosome 9 orphons, because counts were too low. Because HLA typing was unavailable for some donors at each locus, only the typed subset was used in association tests. Sequencing depth was assumed to be roughly uniform across donors in the presence/absence analyses, though that assumption may not hold. In the study, 164 TCR beta chains were listed as associated with cytomegalovirus. A further reported finding was that TCR beta sequences accurately predicted the HLA-A and HLA-B alleles for most subjects in the first cohort. A later genetic analysis associated a missense DCLRE1C variant with V-gene and J-gene trimming of TCR beta chains, and an independent cohort replicated the association. A cluster of highly shared sequence variants was judged likely to be a technical artifact of the sequencing pipeline. Broadly in line with IMGT annotations, most TCR beta V segments showed up in productive rearrangements about 87% or about 30% of the time in an earlier analysis of a few hundred of the donors. Most CMV-associated TCR beta chains appeared to be HLA-restricted in a later analysis, and the HLA associations seemed to be driven largely by CMV exposure. Cytomegalovirus status was reported to be diagnosed by the classifier with high specificity and sensitivity in both the original and validation cohorts. The only immune exposure information available for the cohort was CMV serostatus. Specific HLA alleles were associated with around 18,000 TCR beta sequences at a false discovery rate of 0.05 in a later analysis. In a later analysis, TCR association rates were found to vary across HLA loci, with the most associated TCRs seen for DRB1 alleles and the fewest for HLA-C alleles. Most TCR sequences were observed very rarely across donors, whereas some public TCRs were present in many individuals. Only TCR beta chains were sequenced in this cohort, and the absence of alpha or paired-chain data limited detectable features. When HLA alleles, especially DR and DQ, strongly co-occurred, TCR associations were difficult to assign to individual alleles. In vitro tests confirmed that three of the cytomegalovirus-associated TCR beta chains recognize cytomegalovirus antigens. Several of the top co-occurrence clusters appeared to be linked to parvovirus B19, influenza, CMV and Epstein-Barr virus, according to a later analysis. The authors suggested that the approach could potentially be extended to other disease states and immunological phenotypes. A later genetic analysis reported fewer N-insertions in productive TCRs among donors in an Asian-associated ancestry cluster than the roughly 640-donor mean. Correlated functional status among segregating V segments might be attributable to linkage disequilibrium, but an unknown experimental factor could not be ruled out.

In total, roughly 670 healthy bone marrow donors made up the cohort. Cohort members were all nominally healthy when sampled, although unrecorded immune exposures were likely present. The donor was CMV seropositive and belonged to the group of a few hundred seropositive cohort members. Each donor provided a peripheral blood sample, and peripheral blood mononuclear cells were used for TCR beta sequencing. Genomic DNA extraction from the blood cell samples was performed with the Qiagen DNeasy Blood Extraction Kit. Material for sequencing was PBMCs. The receptor was isolated from a man aged 30 to 39 in good health and CMV-seropositive.

The nucleotides read TGCGCCAGCAGCTTGGGCCAAGACAGGGTTACCTACGAGCAGTACTTC. Translated, it gives CASSLGQDRVTYEQYF. Rearrangement joined TRBV5-1 to TRBJ2-7; TRBD1 lines up with 7 middle nucleotides. The cysteine opens and the phenylalanine closes a CDR3 of 16 amino acids. This entry keeps only the CDR3 DNA: 48 bases, framed from base 1. CDR1 SGHRS and CDR2 YFSETQ are derived from the germline V gene. Trimming leaves V shorter by 0 bases and J shorter by 2 bases, with the junction holding 8 bases beyond the gene matches. The CDR3, completed at both ends by the reference TRBV5-1 and TRBJ2-7 genes, gives the full variable domain KAGVTQTPRYLIKTRGQQVTLSCSPISGHRSVSWYQQTPGQGLQFLFEYFSETQRNKGNFPGRFSGRQFSNSRSEMNVSTLELGDSALYLCASSLGQDRVTYEQYFGPGTRLTVT.